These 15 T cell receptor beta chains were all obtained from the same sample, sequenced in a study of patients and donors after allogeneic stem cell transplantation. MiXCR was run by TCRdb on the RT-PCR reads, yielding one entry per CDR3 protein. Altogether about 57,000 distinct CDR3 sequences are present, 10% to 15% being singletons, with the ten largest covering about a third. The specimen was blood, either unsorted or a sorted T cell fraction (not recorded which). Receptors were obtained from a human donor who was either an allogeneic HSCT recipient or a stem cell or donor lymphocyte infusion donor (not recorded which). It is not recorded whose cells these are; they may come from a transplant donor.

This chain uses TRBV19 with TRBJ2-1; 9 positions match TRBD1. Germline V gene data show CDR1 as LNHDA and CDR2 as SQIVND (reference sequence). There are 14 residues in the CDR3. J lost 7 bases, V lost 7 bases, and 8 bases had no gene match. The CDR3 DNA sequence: TGTGCCAGTAACGGGACAGGGTTTTGGAATGAGCAGTTCTTC. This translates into CASNGTGFWNEQFF.

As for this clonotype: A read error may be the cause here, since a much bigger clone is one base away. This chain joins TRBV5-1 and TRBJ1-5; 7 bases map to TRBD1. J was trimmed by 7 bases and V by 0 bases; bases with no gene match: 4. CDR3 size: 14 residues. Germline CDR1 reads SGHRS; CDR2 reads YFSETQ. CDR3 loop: CASSLESGGQPQHF. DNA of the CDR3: TGCGCCAGCAGCTTGGAATCAGGGGGGCAGCCCCAGCATTTT. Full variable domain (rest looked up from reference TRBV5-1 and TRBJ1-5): KAGVTQTPRYLIKTRGQQVTLSCSPISGHRSVSWYQQTPGQGLQFLFEYFSETQRNKGNFPGRFSGRQFSNSRSEMNVSTLELGDSALYLCASSLESGGQPQHFGDGTRLSIL.

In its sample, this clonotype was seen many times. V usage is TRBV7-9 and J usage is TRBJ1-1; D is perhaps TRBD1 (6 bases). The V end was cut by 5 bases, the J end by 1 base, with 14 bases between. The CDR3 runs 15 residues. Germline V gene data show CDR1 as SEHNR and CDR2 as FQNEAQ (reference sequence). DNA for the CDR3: TGTGCCAGCAGCACCCCAGGGGAAGCGAACACTGAAGCTTTCTTT. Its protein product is CASSTPGEANTEAFF.

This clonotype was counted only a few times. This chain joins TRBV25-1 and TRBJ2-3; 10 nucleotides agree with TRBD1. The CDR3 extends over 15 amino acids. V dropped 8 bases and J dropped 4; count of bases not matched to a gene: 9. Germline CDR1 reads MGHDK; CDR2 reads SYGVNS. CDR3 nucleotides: TGTGCCAGCCGCCCGGACAGGGGGTTGTCAGATACGCAGTATTTT. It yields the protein CASRPDRGLSDTQYF.

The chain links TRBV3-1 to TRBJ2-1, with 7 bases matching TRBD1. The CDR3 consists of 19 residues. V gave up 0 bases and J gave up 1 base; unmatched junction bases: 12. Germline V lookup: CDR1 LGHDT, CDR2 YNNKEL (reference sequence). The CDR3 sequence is CASSQEIPQDRTSYNEQFF. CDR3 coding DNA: TGTGCCAGCAGCCAAGAGATTCCCCAGGACAGGACGTCCTACAATGAGCAGTTCTTC.

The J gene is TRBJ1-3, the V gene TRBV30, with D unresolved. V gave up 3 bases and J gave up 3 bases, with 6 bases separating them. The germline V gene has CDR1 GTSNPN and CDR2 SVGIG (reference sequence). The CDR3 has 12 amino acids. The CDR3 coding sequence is TGTGCCTGGAGCGCAAATGGAAACACCATATATTTT. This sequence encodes CAWSANGNTIYF.

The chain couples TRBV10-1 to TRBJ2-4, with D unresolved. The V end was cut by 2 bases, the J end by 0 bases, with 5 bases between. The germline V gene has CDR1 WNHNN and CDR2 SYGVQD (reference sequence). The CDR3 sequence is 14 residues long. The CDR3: CASSEERAKNIQYF. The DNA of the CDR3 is TGCGCCAGCAGTGAGGAGCGAGCCAAAAACATTCAGTACTTC.

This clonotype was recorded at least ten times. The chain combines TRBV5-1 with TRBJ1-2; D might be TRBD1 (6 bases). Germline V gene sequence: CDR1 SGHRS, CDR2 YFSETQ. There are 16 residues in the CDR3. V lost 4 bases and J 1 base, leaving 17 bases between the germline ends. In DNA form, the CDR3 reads TGCGCCAGCAGCGTATCCCGACAGGAAAATAACTATGGCTACACCTTC. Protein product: CASSVSRQENNYGYTF.

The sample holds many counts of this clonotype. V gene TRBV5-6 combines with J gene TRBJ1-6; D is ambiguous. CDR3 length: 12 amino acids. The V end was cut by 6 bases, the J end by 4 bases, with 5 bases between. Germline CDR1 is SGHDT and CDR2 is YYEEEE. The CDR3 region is CASKFYNSPLHF. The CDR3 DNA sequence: TGTGCCAGCAAATTTTATAATTCACCCCTCCACTTT.

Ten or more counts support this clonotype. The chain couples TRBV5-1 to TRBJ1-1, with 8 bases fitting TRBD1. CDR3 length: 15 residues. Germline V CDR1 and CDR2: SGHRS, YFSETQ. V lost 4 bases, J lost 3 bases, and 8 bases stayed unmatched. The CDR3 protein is CASSTGQGSDTEAFF. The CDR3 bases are TGCGCCAGCAGCACTGGACAGGGAAGTGACACTGAAGCTTTCTTT.

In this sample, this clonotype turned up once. This CDR3 is CASSLRGTVDTGELFF. The DNA for the CDR3 is TGTGCCAGCAGCTTGAGGGGGACTGTGGACACCGGGGAGCTGTTTTTT. The chain combines TRBV11-2 with TRBJ2-2; D tentatively fits TRBD1 or TRBD2 (6 bases each). This CDR3 has 16 amino acids. Trimming cost V 3 bases and J 3 bases, with 14 bases left between them. Germline V gives CDR1 SGHAT, CDR2 FQNNGV.

The CDR3 sequence: CASSWTGQGVEETQYF. In nucleotides, the CDR3 is TGCGCCAGCAGCTGGACGGGACAGGGGGTCGAAGAGACCCAGTACTTC. J is TRBJ2-5 and V is TRBV5-1; the match to TRBD1 covers 11 bases. The CDR3 runs to 16 residues. V was clipped by 3 bases and J by 3 bases; unmatched bases: 7. CDR1 and CDR2 from the germline V gene are SGHRS and YFSETQ.

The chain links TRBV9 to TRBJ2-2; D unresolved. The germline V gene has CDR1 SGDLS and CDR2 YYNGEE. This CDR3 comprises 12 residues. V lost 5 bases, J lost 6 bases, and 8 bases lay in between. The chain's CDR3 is CASSFESGELFF. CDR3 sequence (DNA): TGTGCCAGCAGTTTTGAATCCGGGGAGCTGTTTTTT.

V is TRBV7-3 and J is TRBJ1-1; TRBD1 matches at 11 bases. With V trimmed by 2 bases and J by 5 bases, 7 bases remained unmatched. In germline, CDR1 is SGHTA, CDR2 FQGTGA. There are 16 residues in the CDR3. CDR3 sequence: CASSLGGQGARTEAFF. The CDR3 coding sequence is TGTGCCAGCAGCTTAGGAGGACAGGGGGCGCGGACTGAAGCTTTCTTT.

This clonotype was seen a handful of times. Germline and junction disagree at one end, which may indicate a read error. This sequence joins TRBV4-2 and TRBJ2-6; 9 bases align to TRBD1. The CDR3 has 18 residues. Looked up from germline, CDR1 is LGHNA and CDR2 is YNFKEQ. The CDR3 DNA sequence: TGTGCAAGCAAGGCGCCGGGACAGGGAGTGTCTGGGGCCAACGTCCTGACTTTC. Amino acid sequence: CASKAPGQGVSGANVLTF.